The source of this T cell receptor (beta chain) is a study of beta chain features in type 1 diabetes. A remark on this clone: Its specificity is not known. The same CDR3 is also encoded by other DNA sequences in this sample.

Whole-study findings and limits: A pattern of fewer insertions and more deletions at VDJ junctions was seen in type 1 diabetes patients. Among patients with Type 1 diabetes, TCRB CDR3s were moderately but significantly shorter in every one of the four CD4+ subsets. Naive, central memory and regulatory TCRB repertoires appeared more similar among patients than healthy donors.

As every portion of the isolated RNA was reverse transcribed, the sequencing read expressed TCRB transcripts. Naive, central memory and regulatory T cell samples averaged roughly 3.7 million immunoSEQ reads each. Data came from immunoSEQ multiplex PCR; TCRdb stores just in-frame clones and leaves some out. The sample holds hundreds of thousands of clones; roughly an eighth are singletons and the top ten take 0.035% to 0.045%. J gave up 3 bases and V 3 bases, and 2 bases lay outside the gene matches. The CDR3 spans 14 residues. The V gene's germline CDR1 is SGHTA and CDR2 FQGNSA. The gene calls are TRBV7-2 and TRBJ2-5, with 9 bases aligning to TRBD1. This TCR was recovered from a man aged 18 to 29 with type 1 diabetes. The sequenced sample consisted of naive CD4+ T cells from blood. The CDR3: CASSFDRGEETQYF. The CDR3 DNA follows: TGTGCCAGCAGCTTCGACAGGGGGGAAGAGACCCAGTACTTC.